These 30 T cell receptor beta chains were all obtained from the same sample, sequenced in a study of blood T cells in healthy people across ages. Together with a sample-barcoded 5' primer, a J-beta primer mix was included in a second PCR lasting roughly 6 to 12 cycles. MiXCR was run by TCRdb on the 5' RACE reads, yielding one entry per CDR3 protein. The sample includes about 640,000 distinct CDR3 sequences, about 54% of them seen just once. Sequencing was carried out using blood. These receptors were collected from a man in his 60s in good health.

To note about this clonotype: Sequence at one end of the junction differs from germline and may be a read error. The V call is TRBV29-1, the J call TRBJ2-5, with 11 nucleotides matching TRBD1. This CDR3 has 14 amino acids. Germline V gives CDR1 SQVTM, CDR2 ANQGSEA. The CDR3 is CNVLRTGGRETQYF. In nucleotides, the CDR3 is TGCAACGTTCTCCGGACAGGGGGCCGGGAGACCCAGTACTTC.

The V and J genes are TRBV18 and TRBJ2-1, with D possibly matching TRBD2 (5 bases). The DNA end is more similar to TRBJ2-7, so the J call may be wrong. Germline V gene data show CDR1 as KGHSH and CDR2 as LQKENI. The CDR3 extends over 13 amino acids. CDR3 DNA sequence: TGTGCCAGCTCAGAGGGTTCCTACAATGAGCAGTACTTC. Translation: CASSEGSYNEQYF.

The chain uses TRBV6-4 and TRBJ2-1; possibly TRBD2 for D (5 bases). Trimming removed 8 bases from V and 15 bases from J, with 20 bases in between. Germline values: CDR1 MRHNA, CDR2 SNTAGT. The CDR3 consists of 12 residues. The CDR3 DNA sequence: TGTGCCAGCGACGCAGAGAGGGTCGGGCGGTTCTTC. This translates into CASDAERVGRFF.

V is TRBV5-1 and J is TRBJ2-5; 9 bases map to TRBD1. The length of the CDR3 is 16 residues. Per germline, CDR1 SGHRS and CDR2 YFSETQ. The ends lost 4 bases at V and 4 bases at J; junction bases unmatched: 11. CDR3 coding DNA: TGCGCCAGCAGCAGAACCGGGACAGGGAAGAGAGAGACCCAGTACTTC. Its protein is CASSRTGTGKRETQYF.

V is TRBV6-1 and J is TRBJ2-5; 9 nucleotides line up with TRBD2. With V trimmed by 6 bases and J by 9 bases, 8 bases remained unmatched. Germline V CDR1 and CDR2: MNHNS, SASEGT. The CDR3 totals 13 residues. The CDR3 sequence: CASRFAGGRPQYF. CDR3 DNA sequence: TGTGCCAGCAGATTTGCGGGGGGGAGACCCCAGTACTTC.

This clonotype was recorded a few times. This sequence joins TRBV11-2 and TRBJ2-7; TRBD2 might be the D (6 bases). Trimming stripped 0 bases from V and 0 bases from J, with 12 bases between. Germline CDR1 and CDR2: SGHAT and FQNNGV. The CDR3 has 16 residues. This CDR3 reads CASSLDGGALSYEQYF. CDR3 DNA sequence: TGTGCCAGCAGCTTAGACGGGGGTGCCCTCTCCTACGAGCAGTACTTC. Supplemented by reference TRBV11-2 and TRBJ2-7, the full variable domain reads EAGVAQSPRYKIIEKRQSVAFWCNPISGHATLYWYQQILGQGPKLLIQFQNNGVVDDSQLPKDRFSAERLKGVDSTLKIQPAKLEDSAVYLCASSLDGGALSYEQYFGPGTRLTVT.

The chain recombines TRBV6-2 or TRBV6-3 with TRBJ1-5, with D perhaps TRBD1 (5 bases). The length of the CDR3 is 14 residues. The germline V gene encodes CDR1 MNHEY and CDR2 SVGEGT. V lost 8 bases and J lost 4, with 15 bases in between. DNA of the CDR3: TGTGCCAGCCAGGGCGCGAACAGGAATCAGCCCCAGCATTTT. Its translation is CASQGANRNQPQHF.

V usage is TRBV5-1 and J usage is TRBJ1-4, with TRBD1 as a possible D gene (5 bases). V was pared by 4 bases and J by 4 bases, with 17 bases between. There are 16 residues in the CDR3. Germline CDR1 SGHRS, CDR2 YFSETQ. CDR3 loop: CASSRGPSGGNEKLFF. The CDR3 bases are TGCGCCAGCAGCAGGGGCCCCTCTGGAGGTAATGAAAAACTGTTTTTT. Variable domain in full (rest from reference TRBV5-1 and TRBJ1-4): KAGVTQTPRYLIKTRGQQVTLSCSPISGHRSVSWYQQTPGQGLQFLFEYFSETQRNKGNFPGRFSGRQFSNSRSEMNVSTLELGDSALYLCASSRGPSGGNEKLFFGSGTQLSVL.

The genes are TRBV27 and TRBJ2-7; D perhaps matches TRBD1 (5 bases). The J call may be faulty, since TRBJ2-5 better matches the DNA end. Germline lookup yields CDR1 MNHEY and CDR2 SMNVEV (reference sequence). CDR3 length equals 14 residues. CDR3 coding DNA: TGTGCCAGCAGTTTTGTAGGGGAAGAAGAGACCCAGTACTTC. Translated: CASSFVGEEETQYF.

This sequence joins TRBV27 and TRBJ2-4; 9 bases fit TRBD2. The CDR3 loop spans 15 amino acids. In germline, CDR1 is MNHEY, CDR2 SMNVEV (reference sequence). Germline trimming cut 1 base from V and 5 bases from J; bases unmatched to any gene: 3. The CDR3 reads CASSLLAGAQNIQYF. The CDR3 nucleotides are TGTGCCAGCAGTTTATTAGCGGGGGCCCAAAACATTCAGTACTTC.

The table lists this clonotype with a few counts. This chain connects TRBV3-1 to TRBJ1-1; 8 bases fit TRBD1. CDR3 length: 15 residues. J lost 1 base, V lost 4 bases, and 5 bases had no gene match. The germline V gene has CDR1 LGHDT and CDR2 YNNKEL (reference sequence). In DNA, the CDR3 is TGTGCCAGCAGCCGGAGGGACAGGCGGAACACTGAAGCTTTCTTT. It is translated as CASSRRDRRNTEAFF.

This clonotype showed up just once. The rearrangement links TRBV29-1 to TRBJ1-2; the match to TRBD1 covers 8 bases. Germline trimming cut 3 bases from V and 4 bases from J; bases unmatched to any gene: 4. CDR1 is SQVTM, CDR2 ANQGSEA, per germline. This CDR3 comprises 13 residues. The CDR3: CSVDLGQAYGYTF. CDR3 nucleotides: TGCAGCGTTGATTTGGGACAGGCCTATGGCTACACCTTC.

V usage is TRBV3-1 and J usage is TRBJ1-2; the D is unclear. The CDR3 contains 12 residues. From germline, CDR1 is LGHDT and CDR2 YNNKEL (reference sequence). V lost 2 bases, J lost 8 bases, and 9 bases lay in between. CDR3 nucleotides: TGTGCCAGCAGCCAACCCCGGCAGGGCTACACCTTC. Residues: CASSQPRQGYTF.

This clonotype is a singleton in its sample. The rearrangement uses TRBV15 and TRBJ2-1; D possibly corresponds to TRBD2 (6 bases). The CDR3 is 12 residues long. CDR1 is LNHNV, CDR2 YYDKDF, per germline (reference sequence). The V end was cut by 6 bases, the J end by 10 bases, with 13 bases between. CDR3 residues: CATREGQGEQFF. CDR3 bases: TGTGCCACCAGGGAGGGGCAAGGGGAGCAGTTCTTC. Variable domain in full (rest from reference TRBV15 and TRBJ2-1): DAMVIQNPRYQVTQFGKPVTLSCSQTLNHNVMYWYQQKSSQAPKLLFHYYDKDFNNEADTPDNFQSRRPNTSFCFLDIRSPGLGDTAMYLCATREGQGEQFFGPGTRLTVL.

The rearrangement joins TRBV29-1 to TRBJ1-1; TRBD1 matches 9 bases. Losses at the gene ends were 6 bases for V and 3 bases for J; bases not matched to a gene: 8. Per germline, CDR1 SQVTM and CDR2 ANQGSEA. CDR3 length: 14 residues. CDR3 sequence (DNA): TGCAGCGTGAAACAGGGGGCGAGGGACACTGAAGCTTTCTTT. It translates to CSVKQGARDTEAFF. Based on the CDR3 plus reference TRBV29-1 and TRBJ1-1, the full variable domain is SAVISQKPSRDICQRGTSLTIQCQVDSQVTMMFWYRQQPGQSLTLIATANQGSEATYESGFVIDKFPISRPNLTFSTLTVSNMSPEDSSIYLCSVKQGARDTEAFFGQGTRLTVV.

The rearrangement joins TRBV20-1 to TRBJ2-5; 8 positions agree with TRBD2. The CDR3 consists of 14 residues. V was clipped by 6 bases and J by 2 bases; unmatched bases: 8. Germline assignment: CDR1 DFQATT and CDR2 SNEGSKA (reference sequence). CDR3 DNA: TGCAGTGCAATCGGGACTAGACTACAAGAGACCCAGTACTTC. Encoded protein: CSAIGTRLQETQYF.

This chain connects TRBV13 to TRBJ1-2; D is ambiguous. The CDR3 sequence is 13 residues long. Trimming took 4 bases from V and 4 from J, leaving 10 bases between them. Per the germline V gene, CDR1 is PRHDT and CDR2 is FYEKMQ (reference sequence). CDR3: CASSSRSGYGYTF. The CDR3 DNA is TGTGCCAGCAGCTCCCGAAGCGGCTATGGCTACACCTTC.

This clonotype was detected only a few times. The chain recombines TRBV20-1 with TRBJ1-2; D is undetermined. V was pared by 8 bases and J by 0 bases, with 19 bases between. There are 15 residues in the CDR3. CDR1 is DFQATT, CDR2 SNEGSKA, per germline (reference sequence). This CDR3 is CSRGIVGVTNYGYTF. In DNA, the CDR3 is TGCAGTCGCGGCATTGTGGGCGTCACTAACTATGGCTACACCTTC.

The J gene is TRBJ2-2, the V gene TRBV7-2; TRBD1 matches at 10 bases. V was clipped by 4 bases and J by 0 bases; unmatched bases: 2. Germline V gene data show CDR1 as SGHTA and CDR2 as FQGNSA. The CDR3 length is 16 residues. CDR3 DNA: TGTGCCAGCAGCTCCGGACAGGGGGCGAACACCGGGGAGCTGTTTTTT. Translation: CASSSGQGANTGELFF.

The chain combines TRBV7-8 with TRBJ2-5; D gene unclear. Germline-derived CDR1 and CDR2 are SGHVS and FQNEAQ. This CDR3 region has 14 residues. With 2 bases removed from V and 2 bases from J, the gap between germline ends came to 9 bases. CDR3 residues: CASSLYPEQETQYF. In DNA form, the CDR3 reads TGTGCCAGCAGCTTATATCCGGAGCAAGAGACCCAGTACTTC.

The table lists this clonotype with a few counts. V and J are TRBV5-1 and TRBJ2-5; D might be TRBD1 (5 bases). V dropped 2 bases and J dropped 0 bases, with 8 bases sitting between them. The CDR3 is made up of 14 amino acids. Germline V gene data show CDR1 as SGHRS and CDR2 as YFSETQ. The CDR3 sequence: CASSFTGYQETQYF. In DNA, the CDR3 is TGCGCCAGCAGCTTCACAGGATACCAAGAGACCCAGTACTTC.

Only a few counts were recorded for this clonotype. CDR3 sequence: CASSSPGRYEQYF. CDR3 in DNA: TGTGCCAGCAGTTCGCCGGGACGATACGAGCAGTACTTC. This sequence joins TRBV28 and TRBJ2-5; D is possibly TRBD1 or TRBD2 (5 bases each). The DNA end is a closer match to TRBJ2-7, so the J assignment may be wrong. This CDR3 contains 13 residues. Germline V lookup: CDR1 MDHEN, CDR2 SYDVKM.

The rearrangement links TRBV11-2 to TRBJ1-4; D possibly corresponds to TRBD1 (6 bases). The CDR3 loop spans 15 amino acids. Germline CDR1 SGHAT, CDR2 FQNNGV. The germline V and J ends were trimmed by 5 bases and 5 bases, with 15 bases remaining between them. The CDR3 DNA follows: TGTGCCAGCAGCCGGAGCGGGGGCGTGAATGAAAAACTGTTTTTT. Protein sequence: CASSRSGGVNEKLFF. The variable domain in full, with the rest retrieved from reference TRBV11-2 and TRBJ1-4, is EAGVAQSPRYKIIEKRQSVAFWCNPISGHATLYWYQQILGQGPKLLIQFQNNGVVDDSQLPKDRFSAERLKGVDSTLKIQPAKLEDSAVYLCASSRSGGVNEKLFFGSGTQLSVL.

The chain employs TRBV20-1 and TRBJ2-7; D gene ambiguous. With 4 bases removed from V and 5 bases from J, the gap between germline ends came to 30 bases. Germline CDR1 DFQATT, CDR2 SNEGSKA (reference sequence). There are 18 residues in the CDR3. The CDR3 bases are TGCAGTGCTACACCTCTTAAATACCCCGAAGGTCGGCGCGACGAGCAGTACTTC. Protein: CSATPLKYPEGRRDEQYF.

This clonotype was counted only a few times. The V call is TRBV18, the J call TRBJ2-6; D could derive from TRBD1 or TRBD2 (5 bases each). CDR1 and CDR2 (germline): KGHSH, LQKENI. The V gene lost 2 bases and the J gene lost 0 bases, with 11 bases spanning the gap. The CDR3 spans 17 residues. CDR3 sequence: CASSPTGRTSGANVLTF. The DNA of the CDR3 is TGTGCCAGCTCACCAACGGGACGTACCTCTGGGGCCAACGTCCTGACTTTC.

This clonotype was counted only a few times. The gene calls are TRBV28 and TRBJ1-1, with D tentatively TRBD1 (5 bases). Germline V gives CDR1 MDHEN, CDR2 SYDVKM. V lost 8 bases and J lost 4, with 14 bases in between. CDR3 size: 13 residues. The CDR3 DNA reads as TGTGCCAGCTCTCAGGGAGGATCCACTGAAGCTTTCTTT. Translating it yields CASSQGGSTEAFF.

The rearrangement joins TRBV12-3 or TRBV12-4 to TRBJ2-3; TRBD1 is a possible D gene (6 bases). Trimming removed 5 bases from V and 7 bases from J, with 25 bases in between. This CDR3 contains 17 residues. This CDR3 reads CASSPLWGSGTPYTQYF. CDR3 bases: TGTGCCAGCAGTCCCTTATGGGGATCCGGGACACCTTATACGCAGTATTTT.

This clonotype occurred many times. Its ends do not fully match the called genes, so a read error is possible. The chain has TRBV5-1 and TRBJ2-1, with 11 bases lining up with TRBD1. Germline V gene sequence: CDR1 SGHRS, CDR2 YFSETQ. There are 15 residues in the CDR3. This CDR3 reads CASSLGQGGYNEQFF. CDR3 sequence (DNA): TGTGCCAGCAGCCTGGGACAGGGGGGATACAATGAGCAGTTCTTC.

The V and J genes are TRBV7-9 and TRBJ2-3; no clear D. This CDR3 is built from 17 residues. CDR1 is SEHNR and CDR2 is FQNEAQ in the germline V gene (reference sequence). Trimming stripped 5 bases from V and 2 bases from J, with 20 bases between. CDR3 coding DNA: TGTGCCAGCAGCGTACCTCAGGCGACTGGATACACAGATACGCAGTATTTT. As protein: CASSVPQATGYTDTQYF.

The chain uses TRBV20-1 and TRBJ2-6; D is unclear. The CDR3 has 13 amino acids. With 3 bases removed from V and 11 bases from J, the gap between germline ends came to 14 bases. Germline CDR1 and CDR2: DFQATT and SNEGSKA (reference sequence). CDR3 in amino acids: CSARVPIRDVLTF. The DNA of the CDR3 is TGCAGTGCTAGGGTCCCTATCCGGGACGTCCTGACTTTC.